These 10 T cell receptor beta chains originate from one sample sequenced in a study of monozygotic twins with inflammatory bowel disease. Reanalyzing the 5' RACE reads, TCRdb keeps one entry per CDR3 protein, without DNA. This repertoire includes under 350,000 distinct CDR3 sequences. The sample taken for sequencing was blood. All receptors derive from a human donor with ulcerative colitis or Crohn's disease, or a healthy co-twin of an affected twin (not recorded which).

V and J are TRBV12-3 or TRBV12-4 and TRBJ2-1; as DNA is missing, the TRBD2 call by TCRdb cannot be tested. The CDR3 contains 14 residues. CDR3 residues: CATGGGAISNEQFF.

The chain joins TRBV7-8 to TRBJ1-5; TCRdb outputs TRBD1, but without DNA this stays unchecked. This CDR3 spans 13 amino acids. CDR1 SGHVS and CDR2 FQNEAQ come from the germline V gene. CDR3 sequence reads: CASSFDRGQPQHF.

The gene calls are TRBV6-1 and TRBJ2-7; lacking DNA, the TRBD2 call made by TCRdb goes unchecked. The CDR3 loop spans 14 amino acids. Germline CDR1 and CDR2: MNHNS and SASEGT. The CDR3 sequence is CASRPGLSSYEQYF.

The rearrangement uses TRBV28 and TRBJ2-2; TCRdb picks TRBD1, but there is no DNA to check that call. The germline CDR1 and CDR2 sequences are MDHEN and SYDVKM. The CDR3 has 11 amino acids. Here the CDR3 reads CASGGTGELFF.

The CDR3 reads CASSFPRNTEAFF. The chain carries TRBV12-3 or TRBV12-4 and TRBJ1-1; no DNA is available, so the TRBD1 call from TCRdb remains unchecked. The CDR3 has 13 residues.

The CDR3 reads CASSYSITGELFF. J is TRBJ2-2 and V is TRBV6-5. This CDR3 comprises 13 residues. Germline lookup yields CDR1 MNHEY and CDR2 SVGAGI.

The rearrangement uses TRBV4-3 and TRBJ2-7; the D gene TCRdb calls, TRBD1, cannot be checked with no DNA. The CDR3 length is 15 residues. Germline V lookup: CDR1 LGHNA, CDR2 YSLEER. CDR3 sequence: CASSQEQGFRYEQYF.

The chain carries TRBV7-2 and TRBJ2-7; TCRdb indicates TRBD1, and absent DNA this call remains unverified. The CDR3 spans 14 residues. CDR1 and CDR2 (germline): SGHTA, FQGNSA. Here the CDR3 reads CASSHNQGSGEQYF.

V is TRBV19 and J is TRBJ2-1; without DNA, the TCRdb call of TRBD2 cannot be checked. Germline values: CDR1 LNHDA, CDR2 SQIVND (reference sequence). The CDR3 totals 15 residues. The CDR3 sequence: CASSRTSGGRNEQFF.

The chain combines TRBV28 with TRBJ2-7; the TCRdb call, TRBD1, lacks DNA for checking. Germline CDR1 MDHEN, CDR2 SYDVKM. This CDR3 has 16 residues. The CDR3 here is CASSLFGTGKTYEQYF.